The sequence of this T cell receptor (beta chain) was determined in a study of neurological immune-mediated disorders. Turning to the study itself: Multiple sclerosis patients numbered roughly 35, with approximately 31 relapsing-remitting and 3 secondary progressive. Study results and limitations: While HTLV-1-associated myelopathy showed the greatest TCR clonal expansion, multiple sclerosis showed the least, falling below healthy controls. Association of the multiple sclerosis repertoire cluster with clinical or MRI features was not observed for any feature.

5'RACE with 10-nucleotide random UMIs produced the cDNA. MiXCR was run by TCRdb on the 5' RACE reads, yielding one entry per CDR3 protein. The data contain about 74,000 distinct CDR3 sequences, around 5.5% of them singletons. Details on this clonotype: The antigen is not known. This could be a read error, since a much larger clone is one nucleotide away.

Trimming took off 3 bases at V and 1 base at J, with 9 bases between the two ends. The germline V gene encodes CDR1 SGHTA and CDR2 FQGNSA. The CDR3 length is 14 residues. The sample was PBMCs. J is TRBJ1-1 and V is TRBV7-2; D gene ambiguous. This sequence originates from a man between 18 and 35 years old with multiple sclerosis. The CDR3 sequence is CASSFHSGNTEAFF. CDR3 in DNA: TGTGCCAGCAGCTTCCATAGCGGGAACACTGAAGCTTTCTTT. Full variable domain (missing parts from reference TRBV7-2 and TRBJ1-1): GAGVSQSPSNKVTEKGKDVELRCDPISGHTALYWYRQSLGQGLEFLIYFQGNSAPDKSGLPSDRFSAERTGGSVSTLTIQRTQQEDSAVYLCASSFHSGNTEAFFGQGTRLTVV.